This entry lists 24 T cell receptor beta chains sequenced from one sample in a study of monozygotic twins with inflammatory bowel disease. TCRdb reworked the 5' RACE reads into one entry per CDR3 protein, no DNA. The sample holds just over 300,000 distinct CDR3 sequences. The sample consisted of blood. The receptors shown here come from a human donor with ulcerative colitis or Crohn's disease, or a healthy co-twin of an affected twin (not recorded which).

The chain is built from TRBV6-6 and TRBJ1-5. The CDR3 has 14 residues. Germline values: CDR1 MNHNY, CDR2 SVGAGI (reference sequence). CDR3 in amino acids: CASRPQAGNQPQHF.

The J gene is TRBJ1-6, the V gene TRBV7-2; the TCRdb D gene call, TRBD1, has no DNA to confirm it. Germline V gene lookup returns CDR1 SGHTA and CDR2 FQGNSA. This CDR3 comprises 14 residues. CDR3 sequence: CASSLEYRGAPLHF.

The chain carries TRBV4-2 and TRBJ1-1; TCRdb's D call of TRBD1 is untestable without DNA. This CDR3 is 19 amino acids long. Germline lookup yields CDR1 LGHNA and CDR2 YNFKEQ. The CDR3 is CTSSQDASTGFVCNTEAFF.

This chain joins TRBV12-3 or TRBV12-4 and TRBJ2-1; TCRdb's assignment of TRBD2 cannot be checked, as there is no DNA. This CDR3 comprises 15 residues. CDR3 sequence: CASSWDWTSYNEQFF.

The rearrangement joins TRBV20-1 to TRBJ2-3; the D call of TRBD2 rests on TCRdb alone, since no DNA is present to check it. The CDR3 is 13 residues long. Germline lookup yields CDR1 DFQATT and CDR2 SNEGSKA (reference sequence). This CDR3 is CSARSIGSDTQYF.

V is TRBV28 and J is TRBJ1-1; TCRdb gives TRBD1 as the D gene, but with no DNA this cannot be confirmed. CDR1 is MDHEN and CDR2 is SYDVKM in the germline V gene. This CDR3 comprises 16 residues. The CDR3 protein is CASSPGSGAANTEAFF.

The CDR3 is CASTLAWDQETQYF. The chain couples TRBV12-3 or TRBV12-4 to TRBJ2-5. The CDR3 contains 14 residues.

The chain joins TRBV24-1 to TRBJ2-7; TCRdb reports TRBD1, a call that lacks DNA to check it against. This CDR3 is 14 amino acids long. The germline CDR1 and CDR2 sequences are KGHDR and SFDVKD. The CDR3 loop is CATSERETGGEQYF.

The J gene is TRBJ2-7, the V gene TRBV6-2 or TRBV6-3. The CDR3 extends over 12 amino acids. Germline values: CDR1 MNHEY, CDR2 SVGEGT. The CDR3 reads CASSYLAYEQYF.

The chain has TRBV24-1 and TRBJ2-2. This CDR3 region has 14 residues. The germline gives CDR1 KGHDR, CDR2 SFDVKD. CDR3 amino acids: CATSDRRNTGELFF.

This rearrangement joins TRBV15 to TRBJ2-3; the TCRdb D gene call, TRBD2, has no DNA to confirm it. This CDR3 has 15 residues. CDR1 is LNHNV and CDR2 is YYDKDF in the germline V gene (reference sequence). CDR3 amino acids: CATSKSGASTDTQYF.

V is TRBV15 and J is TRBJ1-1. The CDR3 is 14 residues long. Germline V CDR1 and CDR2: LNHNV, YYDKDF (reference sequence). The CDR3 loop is CATSRGAKGTEAFF.

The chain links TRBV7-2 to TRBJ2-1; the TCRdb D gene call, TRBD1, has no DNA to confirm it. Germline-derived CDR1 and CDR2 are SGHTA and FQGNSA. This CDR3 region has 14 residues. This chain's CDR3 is CASSSGQGRGEQFF.

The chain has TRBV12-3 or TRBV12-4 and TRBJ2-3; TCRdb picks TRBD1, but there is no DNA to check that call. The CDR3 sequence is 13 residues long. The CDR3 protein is CASSNSGGHTQYF.

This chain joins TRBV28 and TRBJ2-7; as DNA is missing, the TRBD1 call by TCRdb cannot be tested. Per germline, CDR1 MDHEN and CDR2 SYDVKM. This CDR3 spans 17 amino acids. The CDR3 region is CASTDLTAGQGAYEQYF.

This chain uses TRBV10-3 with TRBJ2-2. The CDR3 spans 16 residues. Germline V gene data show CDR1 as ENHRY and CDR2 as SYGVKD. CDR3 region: CALPGIANSNTGELFF.

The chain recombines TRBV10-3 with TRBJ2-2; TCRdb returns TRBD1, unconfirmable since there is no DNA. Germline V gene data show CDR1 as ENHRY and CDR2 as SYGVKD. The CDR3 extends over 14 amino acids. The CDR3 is CATLGQGDTGELFF.

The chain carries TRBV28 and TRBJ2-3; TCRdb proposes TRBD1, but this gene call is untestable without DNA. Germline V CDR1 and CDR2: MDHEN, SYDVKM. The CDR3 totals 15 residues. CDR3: CASSGGGLLTDTQYF.

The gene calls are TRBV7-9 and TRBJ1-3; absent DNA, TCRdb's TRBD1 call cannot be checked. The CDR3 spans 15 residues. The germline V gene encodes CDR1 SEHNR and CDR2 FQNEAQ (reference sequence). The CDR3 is CASTHSPGRGNTIYF.

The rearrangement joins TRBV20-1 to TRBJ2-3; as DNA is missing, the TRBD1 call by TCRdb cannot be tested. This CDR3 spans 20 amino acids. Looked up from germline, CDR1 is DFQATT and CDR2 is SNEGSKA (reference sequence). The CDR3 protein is CSARISGQTTYSFSTDTQYF.

The CDR3 region is CASSPRSGIGEKLFF. This chain joins TRBV7-2 and TRBJ1-4. In germline, CDR1 is SGHTA, CDR2 FQGNSA. This CDR3 contains 15 residues. Drawing the rest from reference TRBV7-2 and TRBJ1-4, the complete variable domain is GAGVSQSPSNKVTEKGKDVELRCDPISGHTALYWYRQSLGQGLEFLIYFQGNSAPDKSGLPSDRFSAERTGGSVSTLTIQRTQQEDSAVYLCASSPRSGIGEKLFFGSGTQLSVL.

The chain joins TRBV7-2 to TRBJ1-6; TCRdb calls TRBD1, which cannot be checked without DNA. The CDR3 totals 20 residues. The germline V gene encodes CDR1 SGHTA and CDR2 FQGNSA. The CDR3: CASSLARPGFPAQYNSPLHF.

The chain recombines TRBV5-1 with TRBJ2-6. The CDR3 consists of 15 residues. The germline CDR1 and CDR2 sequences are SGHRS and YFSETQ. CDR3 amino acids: CASSLDNSGANVLTF.

CDR3 sequence reads: CASSLGTSQETQYF. The rearrangement joins TRBV5-1 to TRBJ2-5; without DNA, the TCRdb call of TRBD2 cannot be checked. The CDR3 extends over 14 amino acids. Germline CDR1 SGHRS, CDR2 YFSETQ.